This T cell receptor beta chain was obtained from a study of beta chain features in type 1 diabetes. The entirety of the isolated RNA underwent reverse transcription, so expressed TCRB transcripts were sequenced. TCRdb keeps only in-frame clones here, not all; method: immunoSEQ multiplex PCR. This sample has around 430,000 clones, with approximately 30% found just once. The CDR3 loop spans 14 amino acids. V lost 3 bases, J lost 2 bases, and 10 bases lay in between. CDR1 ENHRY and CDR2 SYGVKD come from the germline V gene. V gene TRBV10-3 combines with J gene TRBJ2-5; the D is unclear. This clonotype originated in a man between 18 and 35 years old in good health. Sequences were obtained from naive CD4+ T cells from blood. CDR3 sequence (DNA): TGTGCCATCAGTGATAGCACCTTTCAAGAGACCCAGTACTTC. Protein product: CAISDSTFQETQYF.